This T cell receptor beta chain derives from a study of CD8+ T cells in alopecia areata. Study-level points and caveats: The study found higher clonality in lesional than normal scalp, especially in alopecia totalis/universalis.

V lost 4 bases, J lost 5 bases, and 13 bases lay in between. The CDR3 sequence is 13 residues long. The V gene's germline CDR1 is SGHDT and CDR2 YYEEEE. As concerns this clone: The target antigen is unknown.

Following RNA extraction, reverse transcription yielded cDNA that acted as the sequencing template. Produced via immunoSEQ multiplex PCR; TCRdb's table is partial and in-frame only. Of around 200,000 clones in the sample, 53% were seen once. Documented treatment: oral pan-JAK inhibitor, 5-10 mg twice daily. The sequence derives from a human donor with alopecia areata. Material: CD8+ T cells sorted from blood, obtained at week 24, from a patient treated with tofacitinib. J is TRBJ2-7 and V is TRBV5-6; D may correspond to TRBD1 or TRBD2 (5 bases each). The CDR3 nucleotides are TGTGCCAGCAGCGAGGGGAATACGGACGAGCAGTACTTC. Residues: CASSEGNTDEQYF.